The sequence of this T cell receptor beta chain was determined in a study of T cell clonality in common variable immunodeficiency. Caucasian heritage predominated among both patients and controls. Study-level points and caveats: TCRbeta clonality was increased in CVID versus healthy controls. Common variable immunodeficiency TCR beta sequences reportedly had fewer deletions and N-nucleotide insertions.

This clone was recorded many times. Its target is unknown. The CDR3 end falls 3 residues outside the read, so it is completed with the germline J gene. CDR3 size: 19 residues. V was pared by 3 bases and J by 6 bases, with 16 bases of the junction left unmatched. TCRdb's copy holds only in-frame clones and misses some; the assay was immunoSEQ multiplex PCR. The sample lists about 19,000 clones, none appearing once, the ten largest making up under 30%. Sequencing input: peripheral blood mononuclear cells. The TCR comes from a human donor with common variable immunodeficiency. The rearrangement links TRBV12-3 or TRBV12-4 to TRBJ2-1, with TRBD2 matching 11 bases. The part of the CDR3 DNA that was read is TGTGCCAGCAGTTTTACCAGTTATCCCGGGACTAGCGGTTCCAATGAG. Its translation is CASSFTSYPGTSGSNE. The whole CDR3 reads CASSFTSYPGTSGSNEQFF.